The 13 T cell receptor beta chains in this list originate from one sample, sequenced in a study of cytomegalovirus exposure and HLA in healthy donors. The PCR employed 60 Vbeta primers together with 13 Jbeta primers. Libraries were prepared by immunoSEQ multiplex PCR; TCRdb keeps only in-frame clonotypes and omits some of them. Of about 120,000 clones detected, around 85% appear once; the ten largest clones hold 4%. Material: PBMCs. The origin of the receptors is a man between 18 and 29 years old in good health and CMV-seropositive.

The rearrangement joins TRBV4-1 to TRBJ1-4, with 9 nucleotides matching TRBD1. The CDR3 is 19 residues long. Germline loops: CDR1 MGHRA, CDR2 YSYEKL. Trimming took 1 base from V and 7 from J; bases not matched to a gene: 16. CDR3 nucleotide sequence: TGCGCCAGCAGCCAAGCGATGTCCCTTTGGGGACAGGGAAGTGAAAAACTGTTTTTT. This gives the protein CASSQAMSLWGQGSEKLFF.

The rearrangement links TRBV7-8 to TRBJ2-1, with 13 bases fitting TRBD2. The ends lost 0 bases at V and 7 bases at J; junction bases unmatched: 12. CDR1 is SGHVS, CDR2 FQNEAQ, per germline. This CDR3 has 19 amino acids. In DNA form, the CDR3 reads TGTGCCAGCAGCTTAGCCCGACTAAGGACTAGCGGGAGAGGTAATGAGCAGTTCTTC. Translation gives CASSLARLRTSGRGNEQFF.

The chain has TRBV7-8 and TRBJ2-7; TRBD1 might be the D (5 bases). The CDR3 consists of 14 residues. The V gene lost 9 bases and the J gene lost 3 bases, with 18 bases spanning the gap. Germline CDR1 SGHVS, CDR2 FQNEAQ. DNA for the CDR3: TGTGCCAGTCCCCCGACAGTGTTAATCTACGAGCAGTACTTC. Translation gives CASPPTVLIYEQYF.

V is TRBV6-5 and J is TRBJ1-4; D remains unclear. CDR3 length: 15 residues. Trimming took 6 bases from V and 4 from J, leaving 15 bases between them. Per the germline V gene, CDR1 is MNHEY and CDR2 is SVGAGI. CDR3 in amino acids: CASSPGSGNNEKLFF. In nucleotides, the CDR3 is TGTGCCAGCAGCCCCGGATCGGGGAATAATGAAAAACTGTTTTTT.

The chain is built from TRBV5-4 and TRBJ1-1; 7 bases fit TRBD1. The CDR3 extends over 14 amino acids. With V trimmed by 5 bases and J by 1 base, 5 bases remained unmatched. The V gene's germline CDR1 is SGHNT and CDR2 YYREEE (reference sequence). The CDR3 region has the DNA TGTGCCAGCAGTTCGGGGACAGAGAACACTGAAGCTTTCTTT. Translating gives CASSSGTENTEAFF.

This rearrangement joins TRBV30 to TRBJ1-5, with 7 bases fitting TRBD1. The CDR3 extends over 13 amino acids. V was clipped by 0 bases and J by 8 bases; unmatched bases: 4. Germline lookup yields CDR1 GTSNPN and CDR2 SVGIG (reference sequence). The DNA for the CDR3 is TGTGCCTGGAGTGTAAGGGGGCAGGAGCCCCAGCATTTT. Translation: CAWSVRGQEPQHF.

This clone was observed a single time. The V and J genes are TRBV29-1 and TRBJ2-6; the D is unclear. Germline V CDR1 and CDR2: SQVTM, ANQGSEA. The germline V and J ends were trimmed by 6 bases and 0 bases, with 6 bases remaining between them. This CDR3 is 13 amino acids long. CDR3 sequence (DNA): TGCAGCGTACAAAGCTCTGGGGCCAACGTCCTGACTTTC. The encoded protein is CSVQSSGANVLTF.

This chain links TRBV2 with TRBJ1-1; perhaps TRBD1 as D (5 bases). Germline-derived CDR1 and CDR2 are SNHLY and FYNNEI. Trimming shortened V by 6 bases and J by 3 bases, and 8 bases separated the two germline ends. The CDR3 has 12 amino acids. The CDR3 sequence is CASRGQYTEAFF. The CDR3 DNA reads TGTGCCAGCAGAGGACAATACACTGAAGCTTTCTTT.

V usage is TRBV25-1 and J usage is TRBJ2-5; TRBD2 aligns across 7 bases. Per the germline V gene, CDR1 is MGHDK and CDR2 is SYGVNS. J gave up 0 bases and V 1 base, and 5 bases lay outside the gene matches. This CDR3 contains 16 residues. DNA of the CDR3: TGTGCCAGCAGTGAATTGGGGGAGGGGAACCAAGAGACCCAGTACTTC. Protein: CASSELGEGNQETQYF.

This chain uses TRBV9 with TRBJ2-3, with D uncertain. The V gene's germline CDR1 is SGDLS and CDR2 YYNGEE. V lost 2 bases, J lost 5 bases, and 9 bases lay in between. The CDR3 has 13 amino acids. CDR3: CASSVNSRDTQYF. DNA of the CDR3: TGTGCCAGCAGCGTTAACTCAAGAGATACGCAGTATTTT.

The chain combines TRBV6-1 with TRBJ2-7, with D tentatively TRBD2 (6 bases). Germline CDR1 is MNHNS and CDR2 is SASEGT. V was shortened by 7 bases and J by 0 bases, with 13 bases between the two germline ends. CDR3 size: 14 residues. In DNA form, the CDR3 reads TGTGCCAGCACCCAAGAGACTAGCTCCTACGAGCAGTACTTC. Its protein is CASTQETSSYEQYF.

CDR3 DNA sequence: TGTGCCAGCAGCTCACAGAGACAGGGTTCATACAATGAGCAGTTCTTC. Its protein is CASSSQRQGSYNEQFF. This sequence joins TRBV11-1 and TRBJ2-1, with TRBD1 matching 7 bases. This CDR3 is built from 16 residues. The trim removed 4 bases at V and 4 bases at J, leaving 10 bases unmatched. From germline, CDR1 is SGHAT and CDR2 FQDESV (reference sequence).

Here the CDR3 DNA reads TGTGCCAGCAGCAGGCGGACAGGGGGCACTGGGGCCAACGTCCTGACTTTC. This translates into CASSRRTGGTGANVLTF. The chain employs TRBV13 and TRBJ2-6; TRBD1 matches at 11 bases. The CDR3 is 17 residues long. The germline CDR1 and CDR2 sequences are PRHDT and FYEKMQ (reference sequence). Germline trimming cut 5 bases from V and 2 bases from J; bases unmatched to any gene: 5.